This T cell receptor beta chain derives from a study of blood T cell repertoires in COVID-19. Across the whole study: Acute and convalescent COVID-19 specimens originated in the United States, Italy and Spain.

Methods used by the authors: Reference gene primer amplification in the assay estimated nucleated cell counts. TCRdb's copy holds only in-frame clones and misses some; the assay was immunoSEQ multiplex PCR. V, J and clone size derive from that table, while D and trimming were established from the DNA sequence. The data hold about 110,000 clones, with 85% observed a single time. The count of this clone is one. The CDR3 spans 14 residues. V was pared by 3 bases and J by 7 bases, with 15 bases between. Per the germline V gene, CDR1 is LNHDA and CDR2 is SQIVND (reference sequence). The chain employs TRBV19 and TRBJ1-2, with unresolved D. The clonotype was recovered from a man aged 40-55 years with acute or convalescent COVID-19. The sample was peripheral blood. The CDR3 bases are TGTGCCAGTAGTATGTGGGGAGAGGAAGGTGGCTACACCTTC. Protein sequence: CASSMWGEEGGYTF.